The text below deals with one T cell receptor (beta chain). This table comes from immunoSEQ multiplex PCR, and its TCRdb copy is limited to in-frame clones, with some not included. The sample carries approximately 170,000 clones, less than 90% recorded once. The data were obtained in a study of blood T cell repertoires in COVID-19. Study overall: The cDNA or gDNA used as material had been derived from T cells, B-cell-depleted T cells, or PBMCs.

Germline trimming cut 5 bases from V and 0 bases from J; bases unmatched to any gene: 10. Germline values: CDR1 SEHNR, CDR2 FQNEAQ (reference sequence). This CDR3 region has 17 residues. In Cohort 3, a recovered donor had either two negative PCRs, clearance, or symptom resolution. Sample: PBMCs or T cells enriched from blood (not recorded which). This TCR was recovered from a woman in her fifties or sixties who had recovered from COVID-19. The V call is TRBV7-9, the J call TRBJ2-1; TRBD1 matches at 7 bases. CDR3 region: CASSLSGQSSSYNEQFF. The CDR3 nucleotides are TGTGCCAGCAGCCTCTCGGGACAGAGCAGCTCCTACAATGAGCAGTTCTTC.